The T cell receptor (beta chain) described here comes from a study of shared T cell receptors in the human thymus. Method: immunoSEQ multiplex PCR; TCRdb's copy keeps in-frame clones and lacks some. In the table there are roughly 660,000 clones, around 87% of which are singletons. The sample was also linked to a second study, of human thymus T cells.

This receptor was obtained from a boy under two years old with a congenital heart defect. The sequenced sample consisted of thymocytes.

This CDR3 is CASSCGVRTGELFF. The CDR3 nucleotides read TGTGCCAGCTCCTGCGGGGTCCGCACCGGGGAGCTGTTTTTT. This chain connects TRBV25-1 to TRBJ2-2; a weak D match, TRBD2 (6 bases). Trimming shortened V by 8 bases and J by 4 bases, and 14 bases separated the two germline ends. Germline CDR1 is MGHDK and CDR2 is SYGVNS. The CDR3 totals 14 residues. The full variable domain, in which reference TRBV25-1 and TRBJ2-2 provide the parts outside the CDR3, is EADIYQTPRYLVIGTGKKITLECSQTMGHDKMYWYQQDPGMELHLIHYSYGVNSTEKGDLSSESTVSRIRTEHFPLTLESARPSHTSQYLCASSCGVRTGELFFGEGSRLTVL.